This record looks at one T cell receptor beta chain sequence and its context. The data were obtained in a study of blood T cell repertoires in COVID-19. Study information: T cells, B-cell-depleted T cells, or PBMCs provided the cDNA or gDNA that served as material.

This table comes from immunoSEQ multiplex PCR, and its TCRdb copy is limited to in-frame clones, with some not included. The data contain 400,000 to 450,000 clones, approximately 90% of them singletons. Germline values: CDR1 LNHDA, CDR2 SQIVND (reference sequence). This CDR3 has 17 amino acids. Germline trimming cut 5 bases from V and 3 bases from J; bases unmatched to any gene: 10. The receptor was isolated from a young man who had recovered from COVID-19. The V call is TRBV19, the J call TRBJ1-5; 10 bases fit TRBD1. Sequenced: PBMCs or T cells enriched from blood (not recorded which). In DNA form, the CDR3 reads TGTGCCAGTAGTGTGGGACAGGGGAAGGCGGTCAATCAGCCCCAGCATTTT. Its translation: CASSVGQGKAVNQPQHF.